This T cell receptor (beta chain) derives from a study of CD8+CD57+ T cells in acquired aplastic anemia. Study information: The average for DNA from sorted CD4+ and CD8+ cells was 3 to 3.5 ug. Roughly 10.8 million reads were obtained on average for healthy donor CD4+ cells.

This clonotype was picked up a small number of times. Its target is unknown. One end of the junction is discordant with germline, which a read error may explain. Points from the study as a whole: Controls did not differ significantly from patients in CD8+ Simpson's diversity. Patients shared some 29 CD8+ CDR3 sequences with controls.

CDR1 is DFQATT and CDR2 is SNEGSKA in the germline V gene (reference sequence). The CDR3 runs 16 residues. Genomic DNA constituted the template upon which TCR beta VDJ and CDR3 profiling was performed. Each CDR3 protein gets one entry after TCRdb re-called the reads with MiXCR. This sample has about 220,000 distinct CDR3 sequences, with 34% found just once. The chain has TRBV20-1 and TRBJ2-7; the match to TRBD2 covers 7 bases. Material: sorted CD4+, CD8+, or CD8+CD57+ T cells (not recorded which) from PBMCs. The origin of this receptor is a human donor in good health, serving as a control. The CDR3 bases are TGCGGTGCTAGAATGCGCGGCGGGAGCGCTACCTACGAGCAGTACTTC. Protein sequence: CGARMRGGSATYEQYF.